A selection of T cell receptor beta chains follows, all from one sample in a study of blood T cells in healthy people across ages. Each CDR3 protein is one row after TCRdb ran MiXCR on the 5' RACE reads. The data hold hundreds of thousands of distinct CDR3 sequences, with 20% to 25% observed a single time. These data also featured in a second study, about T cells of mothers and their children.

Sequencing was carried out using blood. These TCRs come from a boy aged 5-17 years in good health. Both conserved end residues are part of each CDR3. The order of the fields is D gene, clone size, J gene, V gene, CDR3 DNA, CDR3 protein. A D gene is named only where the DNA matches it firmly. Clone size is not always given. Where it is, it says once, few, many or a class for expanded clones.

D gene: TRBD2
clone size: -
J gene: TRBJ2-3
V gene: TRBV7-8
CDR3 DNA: TGTGCCAGCAGCTTCTTAGCGGGAGGGCTCCATACGCAGTATTTT
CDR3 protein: CASSFLAGGLHTQYF

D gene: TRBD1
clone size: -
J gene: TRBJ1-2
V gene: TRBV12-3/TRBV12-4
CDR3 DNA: TGTGCCAGCAGTTCCCCCGGGACAGCTAACTATGGCTACACCTTC
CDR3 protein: CASSSPGTANYGYTF

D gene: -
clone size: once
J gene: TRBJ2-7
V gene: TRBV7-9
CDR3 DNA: TGTGCCAGTAGCTTGGTAACAGGGATTTGGGGTACCTACGAGCAGTACTTC
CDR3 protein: CASSLVTGIWGTYEQYF

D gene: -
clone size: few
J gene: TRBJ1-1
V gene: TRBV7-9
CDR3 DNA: TGTGCCAGCGCTAGGGACCGGGCGAACACTGAAGCTTTCTTT
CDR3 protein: CASARDRANTEAFF

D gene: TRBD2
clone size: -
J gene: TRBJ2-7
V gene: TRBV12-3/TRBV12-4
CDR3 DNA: TGTGCCTGCTTTAGCGGGAGATACTACGAGCAGTACTTC
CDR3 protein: CACFSGRYYEQYF

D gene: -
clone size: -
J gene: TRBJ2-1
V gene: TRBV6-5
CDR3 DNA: TGTGCCAGCAGTATGACCCGTTTTATAGGGCAGTTCTTC
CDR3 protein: CASSMTRFIGQFF

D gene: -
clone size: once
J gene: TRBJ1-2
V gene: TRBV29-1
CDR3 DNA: TGCAGCGTTGTAGGGGTACAGGGCTACACCTTC
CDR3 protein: CSVVGVQGYTF

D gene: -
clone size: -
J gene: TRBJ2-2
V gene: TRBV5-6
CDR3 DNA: TGTGCCAGCAGCTTGGAGCGAGGGCGCGGGGAGTTGACCGGGGAGCTGTTTTTT
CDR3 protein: CASSLERGRGELTGELFF

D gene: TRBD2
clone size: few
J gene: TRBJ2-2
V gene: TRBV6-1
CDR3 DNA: TGTGCCAGCAGTGTTAGCGGGCCGTACACCGGGGAGCTGTTTTTT
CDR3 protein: CASSVSGPYTGELFF

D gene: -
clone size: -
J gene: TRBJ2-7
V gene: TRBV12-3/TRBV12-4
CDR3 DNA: TGTGCCAGCAGTCGGTGGGCCCTTAGAGCGTACGAGCAGTACTTC
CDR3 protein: CASSRWALRAYEQYF

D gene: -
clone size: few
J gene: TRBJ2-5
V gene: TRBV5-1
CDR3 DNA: TGCGCCAGCAGCTTGTTTGGCAGGGCCAAGACCCAGTACTTC
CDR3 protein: CASSLFGRAKTQYF

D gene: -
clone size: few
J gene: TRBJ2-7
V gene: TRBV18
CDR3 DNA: TGTGCCAGCTCACCGTCGTGGGAGCAGAGTTACGAGCAGTACTTC
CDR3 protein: CASSPSWEQSYEQYF

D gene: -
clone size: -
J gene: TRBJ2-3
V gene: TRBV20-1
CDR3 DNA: TGCAGTGCTAGAGATCCAGCGGGTGATGCAGATACGCAGTATTTT
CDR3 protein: CSARDPAGDADTQYF

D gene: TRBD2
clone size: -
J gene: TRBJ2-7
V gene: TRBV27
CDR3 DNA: TGTGCCAGCAGTTTATTGGGGACTAGCGGGCGCCCCTACGAGCAGTACTTC
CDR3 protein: CASSLLGTSGRPYEQYF

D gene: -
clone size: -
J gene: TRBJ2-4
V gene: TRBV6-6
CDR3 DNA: TGTGCCAGCAGTCCAAGCAGTGATGCCAAAAACATTCAGTACTTC
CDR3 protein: CASSPSSDAKNIQYF

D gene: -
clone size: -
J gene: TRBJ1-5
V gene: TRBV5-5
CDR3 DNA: TGTGCCAGCGATGACCCCAACAATAGCAATCAGCCCCAGCATTTT
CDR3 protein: CASDDPNNSNQPQHF

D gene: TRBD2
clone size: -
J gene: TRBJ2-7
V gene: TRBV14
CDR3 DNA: TGTGCCAGCAGCCAACCGGGACTAGGTCGCTACGAGCAGTACTTC
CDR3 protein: CASSQPGLGRYEQYF

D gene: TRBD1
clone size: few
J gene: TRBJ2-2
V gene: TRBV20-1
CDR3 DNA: TGCAGTGCTAGAGATCTTAGGACAGGGGCCGGGGAGCTGTTTTTT
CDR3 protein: CSARDLRTGAGELFF

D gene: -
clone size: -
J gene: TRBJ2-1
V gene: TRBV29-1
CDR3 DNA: TGCAGCGTTACAGCGGGCTTCTACAATGAGCAGTTCTTC
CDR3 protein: CSVTAGFYNEQFF

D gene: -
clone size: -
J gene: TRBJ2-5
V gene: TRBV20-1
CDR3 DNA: TGCAGTGCTAGAGTGGAGGGCGGAGAGACCCAGTACTTC
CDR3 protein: CSARVEGGETQYF

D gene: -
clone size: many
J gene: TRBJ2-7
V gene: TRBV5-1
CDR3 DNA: TGCGCCAGCAGCTTGGAGGACTCTCCCTACGAGCAGTACTTC
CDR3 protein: CASSLEDSPYEQYF

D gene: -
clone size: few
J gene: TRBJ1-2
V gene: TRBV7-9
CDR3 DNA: TGTGCCAGCAGCTTAGTCAGCTCAGGGGCCGATGGCTACACCTTC
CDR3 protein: CASSLVSSGADGYTF

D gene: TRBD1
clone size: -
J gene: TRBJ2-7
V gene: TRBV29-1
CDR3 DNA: TGCAGCGTTGAGGGAACAGGGGGGATAACCTACGAGCAGTACTTC
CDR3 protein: CSVEGTGGITYEQYF